In its sample, the clone carrying this T cell receptor (beta chain) was seen a few times. Its antigen remains unknown. One end of the junction varies from germline; a read error may be responsible. With a J-beta primer mix and a sample-barcoded 5' primer, a second PCR ran about 7 to 12 cycles. All samples gave at least 2.5 million CDR3-containing paired-end reads. TCRdb redid the calling of the 5' RACE reads with MiXCR, one entry per CDR3 protein. The data contain some 1.5 million distinct CDR3 sequences, 28% of them singletons. The record originates from a study of blood T cells in healthy people across ages. Points from the study as a whole: More naive CD4+ cells and higher diversity were found in long-lived than in aged donors.

Donors ranged from about 6 to 90 years old and were healthy Caucasians in Russia. Germline V CDR1 and CDR2: SGDLS, YYNGEE. The CDR3 consists of 17 residues. The sequencing sample was made of blood. The chain has TRBV9 and TRBJ2-3, with 7 nucleotides matching TRBD2. The source is a woman aged 25 to 39 in good health. The CDR3 DNA reads TGCGCCAGCAGCGGGCGGGGAGCGGGACTACGGGGAGATACGCAGTATTTT. Encoded protein: CASSGRGAGLRGDTQYF. The full variable domain, rest sourced from reference TRBV9 and TRBJ2-3, is DSGVTQTPKHLITATGQRVTLRCSPRSGDLSVYWYQQSLDQGLQFLIQYYNGEERAKGNILERFSAQQFPDLHSELNLSSLELGDSALYFCASSGRGAGLRGDTQYFGPGTRLTVL.